The T cell receptor (beta chain) described here comes from a study of blood T cell repertoires in COVID-19. Study context: In each case, the material was cDNA or gDNA derived from T cells, B-cell-depleted T cells, or PBMCs.

Under the authors' procedure: It was from reference gene primer amplification that nucleated cell counts were estimated. Here immunoSEQ multiplex PCR was the method, and the copy in TCRdb shows in-frame clones only, minus some. D and trimming were read from the DNA, whereas the V and J calls and clone size are those reported in that table. The repertoire holds around 260,000 clones, approximately 81% seen once, with 4.2% in the top ten. Trimming removed 7 bases from V and 3 bases from J; junction bases left unmatched: 15. This CDR3 has 16 residues. Per germline, CDR1 MDHEN and CDR2 SYDVKM. The TCR comes from a man in his 60s with acute or convalescent COVID-19. The genes are TRBV28 and TRBJ2-7, with 7 bases fitting TRBD2. What was sequenced was peripheral blood. The CDR3 spells CASIPLRGGGFYEQYF. The CDR3 DNA reads TGTGCCAGCATCCCCCTCCGCGGGGGTGGGTTCTACGAGCAGTACTTC.